The rows below give T cell receptor beta chains drawn from one sample of a study of T cell responses to AZD1222 COVID-19 vaccine. TCRdb's table, derived via immunoSEQ multiplex PCR, lists solely in-frame clones and lacks some. The sample holds about 190,000 clones, more than 75% seen once. The sample in question was peripheral blood, obtained on day 0 of AZD1222 vaccination. The origin of the receptors is an adult in good health. Each CDR3 is given without its conserved first and last residue. Each record gives: J gene, V gene, CDR3 protein.

j_gene: TRBJ2-3
v_gene: TRBV5-1
CDR3aa: ASSSRTGTDTQY

j_gene: TRBJ1-5
v_gene: TRBV19
CDR3aa: ASSIGLPNQPQH

j_gene: TRBJ2-2
v_gene: TRBV7-9
CDR3aa: ASSSPGGQIYTGELF

j_gene: TRBJ1-3
v_gene: TRBV27
CDR3aa: ASSLVGTGTSGNTIY

j_gene: TRBJ1-6
v_gene: TRBV4-3
CDR3aa: ASSRGDSGDSPLH

j_gene: TRBJ2-4
v_gene: TRBV6-2/TRBV6-3
CDR3aa: ASSGQGDIQY

j_gene: TRBJ2-5
v_gene: TRBV6-1
CDR3aa: ASTTGSPQETQY

j_gene: TRBJ2-5
v_gene: TRBV27
CDR3aa: ASSRPGQGTQY

j_gene: TRBJ2-6
v_gene: TRBV19
CDR3aa: ASSRGSPGANVLT

j_gene: TRBJ2-5
v_gene: TRBV6-2/TRBV6-3
CDR3aa: ASSYAGEETQY

j_gene: TRBJ1-5
v_gene: TRBV27
CDR3aa: ASSPGSGSNQPQH